This T cell receptor beta chain was obtained from a study of response to subunit inactivated influenza vaccine. Regarding the study as a whole: The authors suggested that every seasonal influenza vaccination recruits few new T cells.

The CDR3 runs to 16 residues. V was clipped by 5 bases and J by 5 bases, with 18 bases between them. Of note for this clonotype: No antigen is known for it.

TCRdb reprocessed the RT-PCR reads with MiXCR, giving one entry per CDR3 protein. The data hold 550,000 to 800,000 distinct CDR3 sequences, with 15% to 19% observed a single time. This clonotype originated in a man aged 45 to 65 who received an inactivated influenza vaccine. The chain recombines TRBV12-3 or TRBV12-4 with TRBJ2-2; the D call may be TRBD1 or TRBD2 (5 bases each). The sample in question was PBMCs from blood, obtained 11 to 12 days after vaccination. CDR3 loop: CASSPSGRRRTGELFF. The CDR3 DNA sequence: TGTGCCAGCAGTCCCTCGGGACGCCGGCGGACCGGGGAGCTGTTTTTT.